This TCR beta chain was sequenced in a study of blood T cell repertoires in COVID-19. Study-wide background: Sources were T cells, B-cell-depleted T cells, or PBMCs; the material itself was cDNA or gDNA.

The germline V and J ends were trimmed by 10 bases and 3 bases, with 15 bases remaining between them. Germline CDR1 reads ENHRY; CDR2 reads SYGVKD. This CDR3 comprises 13 residues. Profiled with immunoSEQ multiplex PCR; TCRdb holds only in-frame clones, not every one. The sample lists 410,000 or so clones, 89% occurring once. Sample: peripheral blood. V gene TRBV10-3 combines with J gene TRBJ1-2, with a tentative D call TRBD1 (6 bases). This receptor was obtained from a woman aged 40 to 50 with COVID-19, enrolled during active disease. CDR3 sequence (DNA): TGTGCCACCGGGAGGACAGATGACTATGGCTACACCTTC. Translation gives CATGRTDDYGYTF.